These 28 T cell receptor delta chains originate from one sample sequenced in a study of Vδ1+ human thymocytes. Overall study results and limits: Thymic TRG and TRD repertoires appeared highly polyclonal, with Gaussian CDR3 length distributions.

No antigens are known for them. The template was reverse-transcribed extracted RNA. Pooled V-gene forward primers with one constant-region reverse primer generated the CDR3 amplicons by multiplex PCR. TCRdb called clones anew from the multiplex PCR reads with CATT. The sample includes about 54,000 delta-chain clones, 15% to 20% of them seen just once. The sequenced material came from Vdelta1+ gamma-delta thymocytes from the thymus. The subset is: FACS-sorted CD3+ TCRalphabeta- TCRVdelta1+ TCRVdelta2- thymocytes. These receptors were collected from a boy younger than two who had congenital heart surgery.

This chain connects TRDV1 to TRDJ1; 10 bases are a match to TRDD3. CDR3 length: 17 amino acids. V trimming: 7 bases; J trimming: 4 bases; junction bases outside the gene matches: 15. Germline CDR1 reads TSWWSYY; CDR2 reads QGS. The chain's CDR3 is CALVPAYWGMSIDKLIF. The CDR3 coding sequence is TGTGCTCTTGTACCGGCGTACTGGGGGATGAGTATCGATAAACTCATCTTT.

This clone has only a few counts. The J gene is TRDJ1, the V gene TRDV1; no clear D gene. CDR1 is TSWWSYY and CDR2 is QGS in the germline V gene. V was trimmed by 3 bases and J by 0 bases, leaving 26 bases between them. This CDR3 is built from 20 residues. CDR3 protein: CALGDRTLNRRYRYTDKLIF. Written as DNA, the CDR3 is TGTGCTCTTGGGGACCGAACTCTAAACCGTCGGTACAGGTACACCGATAAACTCATCTTT.

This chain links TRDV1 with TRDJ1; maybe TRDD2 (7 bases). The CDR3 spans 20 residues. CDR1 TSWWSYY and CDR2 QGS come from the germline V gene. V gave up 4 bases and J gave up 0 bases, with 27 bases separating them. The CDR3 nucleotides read TGTGCTCTTGGGGTTACTTTTCCTACTGGACTGGGCTCGTACACCGATAAACTCATCTTT. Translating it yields CALGVTFPTGLGSYTDKLIF.

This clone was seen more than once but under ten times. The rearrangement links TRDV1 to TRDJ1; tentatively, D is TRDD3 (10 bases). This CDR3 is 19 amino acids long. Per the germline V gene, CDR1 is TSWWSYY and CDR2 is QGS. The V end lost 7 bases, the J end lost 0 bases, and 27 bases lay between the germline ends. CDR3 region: CALETRSLPTGGYTDKLIF. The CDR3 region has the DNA TGTGCTCTTGAGACCCGCTCCCTTCCTACTGGGGGATACACCGATAAACTCATCTTT.

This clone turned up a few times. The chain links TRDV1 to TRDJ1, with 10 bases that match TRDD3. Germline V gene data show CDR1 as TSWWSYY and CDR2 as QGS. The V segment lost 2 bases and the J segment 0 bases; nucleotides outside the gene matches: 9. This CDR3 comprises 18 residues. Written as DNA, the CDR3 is TGTGCTCTTGGGGAAATTACCTGTACTGGGGGATACACCGATAAACTCATCTTT. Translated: CALGEITCTGGYTDKLIF.

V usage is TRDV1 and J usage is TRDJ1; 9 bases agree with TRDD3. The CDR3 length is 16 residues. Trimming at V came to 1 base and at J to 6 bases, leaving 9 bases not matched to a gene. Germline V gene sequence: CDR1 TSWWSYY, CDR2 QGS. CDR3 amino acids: CALGEPRGDTGYKLIF. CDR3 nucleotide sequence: TGTGCTCTTGGGGAACCACGGGGGGATACTGGCTATAAACTCATCTTT.

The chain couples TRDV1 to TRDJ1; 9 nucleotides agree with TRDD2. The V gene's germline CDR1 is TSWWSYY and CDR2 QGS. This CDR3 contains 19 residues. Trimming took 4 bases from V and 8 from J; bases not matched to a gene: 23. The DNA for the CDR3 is TGTGCTCTTGGGGTCCGGCCTTCCTACCGCTCGCGGGATACTGGAAAACTCATCTTT. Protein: CALGVRPSYRSRDTGKLIF.

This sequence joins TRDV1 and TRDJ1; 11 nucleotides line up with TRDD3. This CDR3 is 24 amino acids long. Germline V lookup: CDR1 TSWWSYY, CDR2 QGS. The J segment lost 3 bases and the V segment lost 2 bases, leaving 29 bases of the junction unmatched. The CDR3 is CALGELEPASRDRTGGYTADKLIF. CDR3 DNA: TGTGCTCTTGGGGAATTAGAACCAGCCTCCCGAGATCGTACTGGGGGATATACGGCCGATAAACTCATCTTT.

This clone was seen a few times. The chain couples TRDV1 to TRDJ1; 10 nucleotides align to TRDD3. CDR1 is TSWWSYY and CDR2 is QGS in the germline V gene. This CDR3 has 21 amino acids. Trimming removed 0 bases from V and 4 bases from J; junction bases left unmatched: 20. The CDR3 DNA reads TGTGCTCTTGGGGAACTCCCGTTACTGGGGGATTTACCTTTCCTCTACGATAAACTCATCTTT. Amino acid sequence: CALGELPLLGDLPFLYDKLIF.

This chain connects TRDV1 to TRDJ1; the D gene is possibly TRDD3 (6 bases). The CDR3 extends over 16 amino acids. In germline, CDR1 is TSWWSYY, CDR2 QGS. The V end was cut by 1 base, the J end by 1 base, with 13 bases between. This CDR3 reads CALGERMGAPTDKLIF. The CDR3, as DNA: TGTGCTCTTGGGGAACGGATGGGGGCCCCCACCGATAAACTCATCTTT.

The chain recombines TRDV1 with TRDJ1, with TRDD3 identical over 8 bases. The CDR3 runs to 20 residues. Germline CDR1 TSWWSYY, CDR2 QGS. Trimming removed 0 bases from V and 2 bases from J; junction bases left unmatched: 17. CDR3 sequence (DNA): TGTGCTCTTGGGGAACTTCTGTTCGTACTGGGGGGAGTTCCAACCGATAAACTCATCTTT. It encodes CALGELLFVLGGVPTDKLIF.

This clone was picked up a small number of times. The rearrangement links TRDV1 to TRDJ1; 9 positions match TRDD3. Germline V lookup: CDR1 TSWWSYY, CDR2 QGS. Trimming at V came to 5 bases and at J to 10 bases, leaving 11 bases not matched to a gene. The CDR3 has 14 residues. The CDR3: CALGRYWGTGGLIF. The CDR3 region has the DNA TGTGCTCTTGGGCGGTACTGGGGGACTGGGGGACTCATCTTT.

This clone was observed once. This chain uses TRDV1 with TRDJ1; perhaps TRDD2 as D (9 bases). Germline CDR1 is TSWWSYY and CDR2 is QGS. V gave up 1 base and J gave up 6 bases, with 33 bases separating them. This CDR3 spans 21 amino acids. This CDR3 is CALGEQAFLPLDWGVGNKLIF. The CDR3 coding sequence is TGTGCTCTTGGGGAACAAGCCTTCCTACCCTTGGACTGGGGGGTAGGGAATAAACTCATCTTT.

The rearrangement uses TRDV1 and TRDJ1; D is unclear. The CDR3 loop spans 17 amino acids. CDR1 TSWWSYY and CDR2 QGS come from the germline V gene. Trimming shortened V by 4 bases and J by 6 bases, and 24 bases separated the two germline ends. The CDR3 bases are TGTGCTCTTGGGGCCCTCTTCACCGTTCCGAACGAGTATAAACTCATCTTT. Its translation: CALGALFTVPNEYKLIF.

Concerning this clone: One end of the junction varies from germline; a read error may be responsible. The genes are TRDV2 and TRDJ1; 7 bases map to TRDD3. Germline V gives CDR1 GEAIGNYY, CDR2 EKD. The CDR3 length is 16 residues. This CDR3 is CACDNWGHQKTDRLIF. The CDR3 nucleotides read TGTGCCTGTGACAACTGGGGACATCAGAAAACCGATAGACTCATCTTT.

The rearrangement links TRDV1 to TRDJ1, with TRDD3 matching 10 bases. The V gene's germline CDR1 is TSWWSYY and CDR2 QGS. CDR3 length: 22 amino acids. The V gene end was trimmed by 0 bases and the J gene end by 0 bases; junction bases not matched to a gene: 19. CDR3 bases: TGTGCTCTTGGGGAACTTGGGCTTCCTCTATACTGGGGGATCCGATACACCGATAAACTCATCTTT. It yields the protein CALGELGLPLYWGIRYTDKLIF.

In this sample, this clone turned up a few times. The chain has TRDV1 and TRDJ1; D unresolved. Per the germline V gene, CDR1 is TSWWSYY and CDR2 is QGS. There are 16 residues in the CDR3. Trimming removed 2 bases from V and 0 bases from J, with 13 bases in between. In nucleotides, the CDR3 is TGTGCTCTTGGGGAAAATTGGTCAACCTACACCGATAAACTCATCTTT. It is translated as CALGENWSTYTDKLIF.

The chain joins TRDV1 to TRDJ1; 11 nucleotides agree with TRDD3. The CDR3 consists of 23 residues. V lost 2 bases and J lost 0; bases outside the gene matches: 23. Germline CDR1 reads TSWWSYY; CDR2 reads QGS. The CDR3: CALGESDSYSGGYGYRNTDKLIF. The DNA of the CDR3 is TGTGCTCTTGGGGAATCGGACTCCTACAGTGGGGGATACGGATACAGGAACACCGATAAACTCATCTTT.

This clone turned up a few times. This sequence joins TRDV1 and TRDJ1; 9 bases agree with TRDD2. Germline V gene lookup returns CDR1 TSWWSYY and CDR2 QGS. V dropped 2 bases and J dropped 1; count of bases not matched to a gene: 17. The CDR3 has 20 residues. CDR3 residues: CALGEAGPSYCWVGTDKLIF. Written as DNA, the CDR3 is TGTGCTCTTGGGGAAGCGGGTCCTTCCTACTGCTGGGTTGGCACCGATAAACTCATCTTT.

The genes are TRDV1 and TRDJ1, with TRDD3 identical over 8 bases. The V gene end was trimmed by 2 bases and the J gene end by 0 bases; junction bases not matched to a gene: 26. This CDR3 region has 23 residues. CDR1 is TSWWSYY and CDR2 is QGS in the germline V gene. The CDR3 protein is CALGEIVGPLSWGIRRYTDKLIF. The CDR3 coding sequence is TGTGCTCTTGGGGAAATTGTGGGGCCCCTGAGTTGGGGGATCCGGCGGTACACCGATAAACTCATCTTT.

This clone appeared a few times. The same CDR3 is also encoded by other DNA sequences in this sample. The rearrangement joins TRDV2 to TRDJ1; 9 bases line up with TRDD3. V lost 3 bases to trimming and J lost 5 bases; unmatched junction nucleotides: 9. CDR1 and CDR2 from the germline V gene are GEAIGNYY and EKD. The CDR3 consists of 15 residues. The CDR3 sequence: CACDASGDTNDKLIF. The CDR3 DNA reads TGTGCCTGTGACGCCTCGGGGGATACTAATGATAAACTCATCTTT.

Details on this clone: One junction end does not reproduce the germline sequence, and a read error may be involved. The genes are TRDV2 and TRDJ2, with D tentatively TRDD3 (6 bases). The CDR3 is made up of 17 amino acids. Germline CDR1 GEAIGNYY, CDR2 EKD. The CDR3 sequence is CACDPGAYSALTARLFF. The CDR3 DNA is TGTGCCTGTGACCCTGGGGCCTATTCCGCTTTGACAGCACGACTCTTCTTC.

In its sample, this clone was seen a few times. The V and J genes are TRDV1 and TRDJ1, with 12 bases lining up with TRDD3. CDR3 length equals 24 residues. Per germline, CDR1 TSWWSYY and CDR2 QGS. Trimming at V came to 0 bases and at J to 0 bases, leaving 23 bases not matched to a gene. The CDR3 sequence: CALGELGRYWGIQTSHPYTDKLIF. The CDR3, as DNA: TGTGCTCTTGGGGAACTTGGACGGTACTGGGGGATACAGACCTCACACCCCTACACCGATAAACTCATCTTT.

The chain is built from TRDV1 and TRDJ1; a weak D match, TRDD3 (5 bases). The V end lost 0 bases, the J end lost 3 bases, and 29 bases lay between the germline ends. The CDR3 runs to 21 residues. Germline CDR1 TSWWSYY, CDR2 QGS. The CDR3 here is CALGELGWSSPGTGIADKLIF. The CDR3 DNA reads TGTGCTCTTGGGGAACTCGGGTGGAGTTCCCCTGGTACTGGTATCGCCGATAAACTCATCTTT.

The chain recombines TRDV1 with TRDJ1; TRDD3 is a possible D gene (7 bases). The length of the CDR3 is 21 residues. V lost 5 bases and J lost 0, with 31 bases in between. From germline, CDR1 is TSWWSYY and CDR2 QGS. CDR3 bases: TGTGCTCTTGGGCCTCCCTTCCCGCTACTGGGGATCAACGGATACACCGATAAACTCATCTTT. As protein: CALGPPFPLLGINGYTDKLIF.

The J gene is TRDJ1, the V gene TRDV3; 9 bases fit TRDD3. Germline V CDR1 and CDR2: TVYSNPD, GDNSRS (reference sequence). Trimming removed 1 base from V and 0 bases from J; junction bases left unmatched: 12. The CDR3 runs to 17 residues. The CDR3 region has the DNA TGTGCCTTTAAAAGCCGATACTGGGGGACCCACACCGATAAACTCATCTTT. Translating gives CAFKSRYWGTHTDKLIF.

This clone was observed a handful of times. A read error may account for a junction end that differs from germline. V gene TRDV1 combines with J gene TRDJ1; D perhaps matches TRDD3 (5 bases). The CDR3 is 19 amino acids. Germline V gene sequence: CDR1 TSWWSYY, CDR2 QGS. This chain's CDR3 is CALGEPFGSIIRYTDKPIF. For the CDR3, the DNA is TGTGCTCTTGGGGAGCCGTTCGGGTCCATAATACGATACACCGATAAACCCATCTTT.

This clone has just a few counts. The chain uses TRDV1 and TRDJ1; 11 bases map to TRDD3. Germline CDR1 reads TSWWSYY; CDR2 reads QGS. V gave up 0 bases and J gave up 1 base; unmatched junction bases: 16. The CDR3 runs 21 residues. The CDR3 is CALGELDPFLFWGIPTDKLIF. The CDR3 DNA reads TGTGCTCTTGGGGAACTAGACCCCTTCCTATTCTGGGGGATACCCACCGATAAACTCATCTTT.